Described below is a single TCR beta chain sequence and its context. In the original analysis: Amplified reference gene primers provided the basis for estimating nucleated cell counts. Assay: immunoSEQ multiplex PCR; the TCRdb copy retains only in-frame clones and omits some. That table is the source of V, J and clone size, and D and trimming were worked out from the DNA. The sample holds around 130,000 clones; about 90% are singletons and the top ten take about 10%. The data are from a study of blood T cell repertoires in COVID-19. Study-level information: PBMCs, B-cell-depleted T cells, or T cells were the source of the cDNA or gDNA that made up the material.

V lost 6 bases, J lost 6 bases, and 9 bases stayed unmatched. This CDR3 comprises 14 residues. Looked up from germline, CDR1 is MNHEY and CDR2 is SVGAGI. The chain is built from TRBV6-5 and TRBJ2-5; 8 bases match TRBD1. Sequencing input: peripheral blood. The origin of this receptor is a woman over 75 with acute or convalescent COVID-19. The CDR3 nucleotides read TGTGCCAGCAGCAGCGGACAGGGTGAGAAGACCCAGTACTTC. The encoded protein is CASSSGQGEKTQYF.